The 8 T cell receptor beta chains below come from one sample, sequenced in a study of cytomegalovirus exposure and HLA in healthy donors. PCR amplification relied on 60 Vbeta primers (plus 13 Jbeta primers). TCRdb's table, derived via immunoSEQ multiplex PCR, lists solely in-frame clones and lacks some. The table has 95,000 to 130,000 clones, approximately 80% seen once; the top ten hold 3% to 5%. Specimen: PBMCs. The receptors here all came from a woman in her twenties or thirties in good health and CMV-seronegative.

The rearrangement links TRBV28 to TRBJ2-2; 7 bases align to TRBD2. The ends lost 8 bases at V and 5 bases at J; junction bases unmatched: 14. This CDR3 has 16 amino acids. Germline V gene data show CDR1 as MDHEN and CDR2 as SYDVKM. The CDR3 DNA reads as TGTGCCAGCGGCCGGGGCGGGAGACTCGGGACCGGGGAGCTGTTTTTT. Protein: CASGRGGRLGTGELFF.

The CDR3 protein is CASRPAGPPSVEQYF. Written as DNA, the CDR3 is TGTGCCAGCAGACCTGCTGGGCCGCCTTCGGTCGAGCAGTACTTC. The rearrangement joins TRBV27 to TRBJ2-7; no definite D call. The CDR3 contains 15 residues. Per germline, CDR1 MNHEY and CDR2 SMNVEV (reference sequence). Trimming took 6 bases from V and 6 from J, leaving 21 bases between them.

The CDR3 loop reads CASSLDGASNYGYTF. In nucleotides, the CDR3 is TGTGCCAGCAGCTTAGATGGGGCATCTAACTATGGCTACACCTTC. This chain joins TRBV11-2 and TRBJ1-2; D is perhaps TRBD1 (5 bases). Germline V lookup: CDR1 SGHAT, CDR2 FQNNGV. With 0 bases removed from V and 0 bases from J, the gap between germline ends came to 8 bases. This CDR3 has 15 residues.

This clone was seen only a few times. The J gene is TRBJ2-5, the V gene TRBV28; D is unresolved. The CDR3 loop spans 14 amino acids. Trimming took 1 base from V and 2 from J, leaving 8 bases between them. Germline V gene data show CDR1 as MDHEN and CDR2 as SYDVKM. The CDR3 spells CASSLSGKQETQYF. In DNA, the CDR3 is TGTGCCAGCAGTTTATCAGGAAAACAAGAGACCCAGTACTTC.

The rearrangement links TRBV6-5 to TRBJ1-3; D is possibly TRBD1 (6 bases). Per germline, CDR1 MNHEY and CDR2 SVGAGI. V shed 5 bases and J shed 8 bases, with 19 bases lying between them. The CDR3 has 15 residues. CDR3 nucleotides: TGTGCCAGCAGTGACTTAACAGGGTCGGCAGACACCATATATTTT. The encoded protein is CASSDLTGSADTIYF.

The chain recombines TRBV5-1 with TRBJ2-3, with D tentatively TRBD2 (6 bases). V was pared by 3 bases and J by 1 base, with 9 bases between. Germline assignment: CDR1 SGHRS and CDR2 YFSETQ. The CDR3 runs to 14 residues. CDR3 sequence: CASSSEGGTDTQYF. CDR3 DNA: TGCGCCAGCAGCTCGGAGGGCGGCACAGATACGCAGTATTTT.

The CDR3 DNA is TGCGCCAGCAGTGACCAACAGGGAAAACTCTCCTACGAGCAGTACTTC. Its protein is CASSDQQGKLSYEQYF. The chain has TRBV10-2 and TRBJ2-7; D may be TRBD1 (6 bases). This CDR3 region has 16 residues. Germline assignment: CDR1 WSHSY and CDR2 SAAADI. Trimming took off 3 bases at V and 0 bases at J, with 15 bases between the two ends.

The genes are TRBV25-1 and TRBJ2-5; D is unclear. Trimming left V 6 bases short and J 5 bases short, with 10 bases between. The CDR3 is made up of 12 amino acids. CDR1 is MGHDK and CDR2 is SYGVNS in the germline V gene. CDR3 region: CASSLSRETQYF. In DNA form, the CDR3 reads TGTGCCAGCAGCCTAAGTCGGGAGACCCAGTACTTC.